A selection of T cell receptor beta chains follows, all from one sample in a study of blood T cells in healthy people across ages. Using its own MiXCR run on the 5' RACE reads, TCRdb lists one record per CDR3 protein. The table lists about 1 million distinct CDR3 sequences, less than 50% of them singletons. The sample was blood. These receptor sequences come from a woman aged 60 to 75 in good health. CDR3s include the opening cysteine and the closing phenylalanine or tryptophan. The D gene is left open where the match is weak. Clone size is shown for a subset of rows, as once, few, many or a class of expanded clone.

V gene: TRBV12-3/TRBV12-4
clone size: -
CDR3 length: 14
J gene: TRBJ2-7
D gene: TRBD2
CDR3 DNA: TGTGCCAGCAGTTTATGGGGGGAGGGCCCCGAGCAGTACTTC
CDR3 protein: CASSLWGEGPEQYF

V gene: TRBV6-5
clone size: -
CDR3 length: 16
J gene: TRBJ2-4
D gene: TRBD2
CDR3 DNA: TGTGCCAGCAGTCCCGGGACTAGCGGAGCCAAAAACATTCAGTACTTC
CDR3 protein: CASSPGTSGAKNIQYF

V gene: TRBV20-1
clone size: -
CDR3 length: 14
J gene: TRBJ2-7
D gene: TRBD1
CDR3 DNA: TGCAGTGCTAGGGGGGACAGGGGTTGGGACGAGCAGTACTTC
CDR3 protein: CSARGDRGWDEQYF

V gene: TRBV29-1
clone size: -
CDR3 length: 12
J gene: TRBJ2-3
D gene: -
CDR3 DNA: TGCAGCGTAGGGGACAACACAGATACGCAGTATTTT
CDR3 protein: CSVGDNTDTQYF

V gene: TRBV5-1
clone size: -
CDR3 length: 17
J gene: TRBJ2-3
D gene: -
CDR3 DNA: TGCGCCAGCAGCTTGGAGACGGGATTTTCCTACAGAGATACGCAGTATTTT
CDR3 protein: CASSLETGFSYRDTQYF

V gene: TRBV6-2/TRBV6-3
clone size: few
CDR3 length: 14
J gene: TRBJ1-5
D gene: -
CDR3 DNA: TGTGCCAGCAGATTTCGGGTTTCCCAATGGCCCCAGCATTTT
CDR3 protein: CASRFRVSQWPQHF

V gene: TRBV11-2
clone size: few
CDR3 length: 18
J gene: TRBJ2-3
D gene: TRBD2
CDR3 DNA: TGTGCCAGCAGCTACCGGGGAGGGACTAGCGGGAGCGGGGATACGCAGTATTTT
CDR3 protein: CASSYRGGTSGSGDTQYF

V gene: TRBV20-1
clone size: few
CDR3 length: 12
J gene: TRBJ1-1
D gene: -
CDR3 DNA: TGCAGTGCTAGCGGCCGCGCGGAGGAAGCTTTCTTT
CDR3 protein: CSASGRAEEAFF

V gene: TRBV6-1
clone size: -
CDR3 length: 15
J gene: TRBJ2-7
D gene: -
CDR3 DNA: TGTGCCAGCAGTGAAGTCAACAGGGCTTACTACGAGCAGTACTTC
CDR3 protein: CASSEVNRAYYEQYF

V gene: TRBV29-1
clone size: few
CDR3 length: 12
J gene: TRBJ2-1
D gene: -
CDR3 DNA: TGCAGCGTCCACGGCGGGTTCGGTGAGCAGTTCTTC
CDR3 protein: CSVHGGFGEQFF

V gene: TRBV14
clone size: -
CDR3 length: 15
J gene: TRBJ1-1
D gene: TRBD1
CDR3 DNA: TGTGCCAGCAGCCGGGACAGGGGAAGGTACGCTGAAGCTTTCTTT
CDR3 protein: CASSRDRGRYAEAFF

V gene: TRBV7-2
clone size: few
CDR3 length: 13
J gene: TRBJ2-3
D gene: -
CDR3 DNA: TGTGCCAGCAGCCCCCCCCCTCCAGATACGCAGTATTTT
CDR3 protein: CASSPPPPDTQYF

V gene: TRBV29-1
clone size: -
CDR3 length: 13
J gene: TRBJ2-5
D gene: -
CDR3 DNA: TGCAGCGTTCTCGGGACAACCTACAATGAGCAGTACTTC
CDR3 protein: CSVLGTTYNEQYF

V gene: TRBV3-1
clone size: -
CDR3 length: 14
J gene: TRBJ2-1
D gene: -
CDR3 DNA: TGTGCCAGCAGCCCTCGGACCAGGGGGGAGACCCAGTTCTTC
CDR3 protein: CASSPRTRGETQFF

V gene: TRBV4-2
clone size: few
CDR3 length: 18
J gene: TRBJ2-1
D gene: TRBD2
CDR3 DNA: TGTGCCAGCAGCCAAGGAGGTCGGACTAGCGGGAGGGGGTATGAGCAGTTCTTC
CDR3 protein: CASSQGGRTSGRGYEQFF

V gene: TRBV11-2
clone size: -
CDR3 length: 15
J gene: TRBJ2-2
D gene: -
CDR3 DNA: TGTGCCAGCAGCCATAGTTGGGGTTCCACCGGGGAGCTGTTTTTT
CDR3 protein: CASSHSWGSTGELFF

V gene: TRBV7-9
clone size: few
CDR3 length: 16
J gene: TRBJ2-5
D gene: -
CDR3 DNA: TGTGCCAGCAGCCCACTGGAGACCCTTGGCCAAGAGACCCAGTACTTC
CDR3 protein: CASSPLETLGQETQYF

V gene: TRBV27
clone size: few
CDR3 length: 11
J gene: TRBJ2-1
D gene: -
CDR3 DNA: TGTGCCAGCAGTACACGACTTGAGCAGTTCTTC
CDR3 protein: CASSTRLEQFF

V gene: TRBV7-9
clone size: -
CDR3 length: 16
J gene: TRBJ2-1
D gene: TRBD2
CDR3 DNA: TGTGCCAGCAGCGAGACTAGCGGGAGTGAATCCAATGAGCAGTTCTTC
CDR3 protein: CASSETSGSESNEQFF

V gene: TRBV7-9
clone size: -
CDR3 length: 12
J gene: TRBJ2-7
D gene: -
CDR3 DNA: TGTGCCAGCAGCTCCCCCGCGCACGAGCAGTACTTC
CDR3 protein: CASSSPAHEQYF

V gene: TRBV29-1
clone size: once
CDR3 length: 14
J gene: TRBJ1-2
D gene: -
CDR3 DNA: TGCATCACGAGGGAGCCACCCGCTAACTATGGCTACACCTTC
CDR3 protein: CITREPPANYGYTF

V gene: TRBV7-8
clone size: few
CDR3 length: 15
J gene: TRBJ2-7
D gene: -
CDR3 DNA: TGTGCCAGCAGCTTAGGGGTAACCGGCGGCTACGAGCAGTACTTC
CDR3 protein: CASSLGVTGGYEQYF

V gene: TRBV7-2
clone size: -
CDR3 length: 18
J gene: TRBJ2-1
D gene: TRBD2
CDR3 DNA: TGTGCCAGCAGCTCCCCGACTGGCGGGAGAGTCGGCTACAATGAGCAGTTCTTC
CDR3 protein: CASSSPTGGRVGYNEQFF

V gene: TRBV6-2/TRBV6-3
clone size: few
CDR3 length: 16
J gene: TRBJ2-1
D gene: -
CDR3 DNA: TGTGCCAGCAGCCCACGCCATGGGAACTCCTACAATGAGCAGTTCTTC
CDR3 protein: CASSPRHGNSYNEQFF

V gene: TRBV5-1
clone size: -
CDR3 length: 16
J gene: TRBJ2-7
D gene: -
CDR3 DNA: TGCGCCAGCAGCAAGGACGCCGGGACGGGAACCTACGAGCAGTACTTC
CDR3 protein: CASSKDAGTGTYEQYF

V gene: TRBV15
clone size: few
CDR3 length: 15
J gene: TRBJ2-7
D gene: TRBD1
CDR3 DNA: TGTGCCACCAGCAGAGAACCGGGACAGTCCTACGAGCAGTACTTC
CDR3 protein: CATSREPGQSYEQYF

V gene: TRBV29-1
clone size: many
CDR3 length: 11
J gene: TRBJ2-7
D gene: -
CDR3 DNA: TGCAGCGTACCTGGACACTACGAGCAGTACTTC
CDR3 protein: CSVPGHYEQYF

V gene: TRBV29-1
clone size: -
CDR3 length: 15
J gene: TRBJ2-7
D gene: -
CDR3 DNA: TGCAGCGCTCGACCCGGGGCAGGAAGCATCAACGAGCAGTACTTC
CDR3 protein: CSARPGAGSINEQYF

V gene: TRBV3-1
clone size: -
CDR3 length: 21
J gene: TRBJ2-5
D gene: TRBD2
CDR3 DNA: TGTGCCAGCAGCCAAGATCTGAGTGGTAGCGGGAAATCCCGCTCCTACAATGAGCAGTACTTC
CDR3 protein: CASSQDLSGSGKSRSYNEQYF

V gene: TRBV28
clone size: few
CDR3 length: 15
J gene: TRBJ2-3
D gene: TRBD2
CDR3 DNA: TGTGCCAGCAGCCCCCAGGTAGCGGGAGCGAATACGCAGTATTTT
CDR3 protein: CASSPQVAGANTQYF

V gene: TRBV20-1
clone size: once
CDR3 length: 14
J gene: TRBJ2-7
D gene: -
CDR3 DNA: TGCAGTGCTAGCGATGCACAGGGAACCTACGAGCAGTACTTC
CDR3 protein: CSASDAQGTYEQYF

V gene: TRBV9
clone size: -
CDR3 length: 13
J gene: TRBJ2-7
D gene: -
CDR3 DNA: TGTGCCAGCAGTCCCGGGCATAGCGACGAGCAGTACTTC
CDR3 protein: CASSPGHSDEQYF

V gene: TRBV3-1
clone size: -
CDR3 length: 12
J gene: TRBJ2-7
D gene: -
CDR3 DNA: TGTGCCAGCAGCCAAGGTATACGCGAGCAGTACTTC
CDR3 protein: CASSQGIREQYF

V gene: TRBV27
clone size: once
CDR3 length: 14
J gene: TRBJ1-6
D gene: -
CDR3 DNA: TGTGCCAGCAGGATACAGGCCTATAATTCACCCCTCCACTTT
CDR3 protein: CASRIQAYNSPLHF

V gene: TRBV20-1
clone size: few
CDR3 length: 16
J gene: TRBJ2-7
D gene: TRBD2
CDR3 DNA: TGCAGTGCTGAACGACTAGCGGGAGGCCTACCTTACGAGCAGTACTTC
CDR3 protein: CSAERLAGGLPYEQYF

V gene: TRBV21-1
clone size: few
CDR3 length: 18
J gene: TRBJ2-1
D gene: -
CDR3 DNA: TGTGCCAGCAGCTTGCGCGAGACTAGCGGGAAGGGTGGCAATGAGCAGTTCTTC
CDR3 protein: CASSLRETSGKGGNEQFF

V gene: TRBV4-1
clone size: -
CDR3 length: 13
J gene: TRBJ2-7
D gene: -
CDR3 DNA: TGCGCCAGCAGCCAGATTGGGACCCCCGAGCAGTACTTC
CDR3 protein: CASSQIGTPEQYF

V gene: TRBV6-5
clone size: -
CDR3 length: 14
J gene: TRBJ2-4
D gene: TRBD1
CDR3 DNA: TGTGCCAGCAGTTACGGGACAGGGGGGAACATTCAGTACTTC
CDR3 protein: CASSYGTGGNIQYF

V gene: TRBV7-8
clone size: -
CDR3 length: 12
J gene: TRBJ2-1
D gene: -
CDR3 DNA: TGTGCCAGCAGCTTAGCAGGGGGTGGGCAGTTCTTC
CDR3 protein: CASSLAGGGQFF

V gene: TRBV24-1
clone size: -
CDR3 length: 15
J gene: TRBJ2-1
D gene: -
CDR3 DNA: TGTGCCACCAGTGCCCTGACGGGGCCGAACAATGAGCAGTTCTTC
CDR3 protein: CATSALTGPNNEQFF

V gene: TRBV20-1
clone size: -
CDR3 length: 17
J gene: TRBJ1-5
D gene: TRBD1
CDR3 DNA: TGCAGTGCTAGAGAGGGGACAGCCCCATTTAGCAATCAGCCCCAGCATTTT
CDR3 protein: CSAREGTAPFSNQPQHF

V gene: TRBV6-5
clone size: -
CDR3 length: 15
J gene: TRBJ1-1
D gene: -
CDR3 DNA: TGTGCCAGCAGTTACGTAGGCAGGGCCGGCACTGAAGCTTTCTTT
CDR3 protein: CASSYVGRAGTEAFF